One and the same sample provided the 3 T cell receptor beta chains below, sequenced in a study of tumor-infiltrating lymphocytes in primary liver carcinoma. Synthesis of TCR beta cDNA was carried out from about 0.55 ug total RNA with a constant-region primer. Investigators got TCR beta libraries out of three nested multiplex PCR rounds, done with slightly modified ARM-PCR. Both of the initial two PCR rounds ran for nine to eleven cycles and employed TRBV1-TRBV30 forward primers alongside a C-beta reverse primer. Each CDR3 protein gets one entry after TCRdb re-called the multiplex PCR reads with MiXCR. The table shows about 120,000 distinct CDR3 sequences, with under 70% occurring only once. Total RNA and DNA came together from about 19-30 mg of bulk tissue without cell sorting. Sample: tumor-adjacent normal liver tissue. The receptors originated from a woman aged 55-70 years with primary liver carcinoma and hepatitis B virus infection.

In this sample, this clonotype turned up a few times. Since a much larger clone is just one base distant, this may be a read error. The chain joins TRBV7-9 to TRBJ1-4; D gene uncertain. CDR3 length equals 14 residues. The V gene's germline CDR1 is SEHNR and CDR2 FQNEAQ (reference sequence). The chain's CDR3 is CASSLLTTNERLFF. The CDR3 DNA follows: TGTGCCAGCAGCTTGTTGACAACTAATGAAAGACTGTTTTTT. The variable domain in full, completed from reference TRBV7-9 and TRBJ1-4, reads DTGVSQNPRHKITKRGQNVTFRCDPISEHNRLYWYRQTLGQGPEFLTYFQNEAQLEKSRLLSDRFSAERPKGSFSTLEIQRTEQGDSAMYLCASSLLTTNERLFFGSGTQLSVL.

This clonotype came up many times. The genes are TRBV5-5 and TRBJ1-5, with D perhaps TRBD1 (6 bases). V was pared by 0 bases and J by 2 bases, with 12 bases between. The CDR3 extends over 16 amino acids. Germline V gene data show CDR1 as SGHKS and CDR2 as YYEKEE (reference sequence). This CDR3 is CASSLGGAGGNQPQHF. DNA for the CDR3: TGTGCCAGCAGCTTGGGGGGGGCCGGGGGCAATCAGCCCCAGCATTTT.

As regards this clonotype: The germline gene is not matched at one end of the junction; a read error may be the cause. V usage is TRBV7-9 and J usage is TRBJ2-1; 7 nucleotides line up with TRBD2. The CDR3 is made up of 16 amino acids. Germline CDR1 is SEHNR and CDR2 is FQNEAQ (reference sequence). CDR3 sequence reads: CASSPGPSGIDDEQLF. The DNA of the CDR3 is TGTGCCAGCAGCCCAGGGCCTAGCGGTATAGACGATGAGCAGTTATTC.